Detailed here is one T cell receptor (beta chain). This clone's antigen is unknown. One base away there is no much larger clone; base qualities are not given. The immunoSEQ Assay, a bias-controlled multiplex PCR, was used to amplify TCRbeta CDR3 regions from genomic DNA. In the authors' own workflow: The number of nucleated cells in each sample was estimated by amplification of reference gene primers within the assay. To quantify the absolute abundance of each unique TCRbeta CDR3 rearrangement, sequence reads were collapsed and filtered. For each sample, productive Simpson clonality was calculated by taking the square root of Simpson's diversity index across productive rearrangements. TCRdb holds this immuneACCESS table with in-frame rearrangements only. Some clones are missing; in checked studies, unresolved V genes explain under half, and the rest has no known cause. The D gene and trimming were derived from the DNA, and the V and J assignments and clone size from that table. The sample data list some 200,000 clones, and 80% to 85% of these were observed just once. The ten largest make up roughly 20% of the sample.

The record originates from a study of blood T cell repertoires in COVID-19 (dated by TCRdb to between 2020 and 2021). Concerning the study at large: Collaborator samples came from the United States, Italy and Spain and covered acute and convalescent phases of COVID-19. The prospective study material was composed of cDNA or gDNA derived from T cells, B-cell-depleted T cells, or PBMCs. Subjects who had been exposed to COVID-19, were actively infected with it, or had recovered from it provided the deeply sampled blood TCRbeta repertoires that made up the dataset. The repertoires were released in a freely available public database meant as a resource for research on the immune response to SARS-CoV-2. The samples were drawn from the first 160 participants of the ongoing ImmuneRACE study and from 950 to 1,500 subjects provided by 6 global collaborators. Sample metadata almost always included a de-identified subject ID, COVID-19 status, age in years and sex. Where available, HLA class I and class II types were obtained from metadata supplied by the sample provider rather than from assay-based typing.

What the study reported, not specific to this receptor: The amount of clinical and demographic metadata varied by source and participant and was provided uncurated.

Each collaborating institution followed its own protocols to collect whole blood in K2EDTA tubes. For TCRbeta analysis, collaborators shipped samples as frozen whole blood, isolated PBMCs, or DNA extracted from either of those sample types. Inclusive of the bounding cysteine and phenylalanine, the CDR3 is 17 residues long. Of all the DNA, just the CDR3 is kept, 51 bases in frame from base 1. V is trimmed back by 5 bases and J by 4 bases, and the junction contains 12 bases that no gene match accounts for. The germline V gene encodes CDR1 MNHEY and CDR2 SVGEGT. The receptor chain draws on TRBV6-2 or TRBV6-3 and TRBJ1-5; 9 junctional bases match TRBD1. Sequencing was carried out using peripheral blood. This clonotype was obtained from a woman aged 80 or over with active or convalescent COVID-19. Here is the DNA: TGTGCCAGCAGTGGGACAGGGAGGCCCTTATTTAATCAGCCCCAGCATTTT. Its product reads: CASSGTGRPLFNQPQHF.